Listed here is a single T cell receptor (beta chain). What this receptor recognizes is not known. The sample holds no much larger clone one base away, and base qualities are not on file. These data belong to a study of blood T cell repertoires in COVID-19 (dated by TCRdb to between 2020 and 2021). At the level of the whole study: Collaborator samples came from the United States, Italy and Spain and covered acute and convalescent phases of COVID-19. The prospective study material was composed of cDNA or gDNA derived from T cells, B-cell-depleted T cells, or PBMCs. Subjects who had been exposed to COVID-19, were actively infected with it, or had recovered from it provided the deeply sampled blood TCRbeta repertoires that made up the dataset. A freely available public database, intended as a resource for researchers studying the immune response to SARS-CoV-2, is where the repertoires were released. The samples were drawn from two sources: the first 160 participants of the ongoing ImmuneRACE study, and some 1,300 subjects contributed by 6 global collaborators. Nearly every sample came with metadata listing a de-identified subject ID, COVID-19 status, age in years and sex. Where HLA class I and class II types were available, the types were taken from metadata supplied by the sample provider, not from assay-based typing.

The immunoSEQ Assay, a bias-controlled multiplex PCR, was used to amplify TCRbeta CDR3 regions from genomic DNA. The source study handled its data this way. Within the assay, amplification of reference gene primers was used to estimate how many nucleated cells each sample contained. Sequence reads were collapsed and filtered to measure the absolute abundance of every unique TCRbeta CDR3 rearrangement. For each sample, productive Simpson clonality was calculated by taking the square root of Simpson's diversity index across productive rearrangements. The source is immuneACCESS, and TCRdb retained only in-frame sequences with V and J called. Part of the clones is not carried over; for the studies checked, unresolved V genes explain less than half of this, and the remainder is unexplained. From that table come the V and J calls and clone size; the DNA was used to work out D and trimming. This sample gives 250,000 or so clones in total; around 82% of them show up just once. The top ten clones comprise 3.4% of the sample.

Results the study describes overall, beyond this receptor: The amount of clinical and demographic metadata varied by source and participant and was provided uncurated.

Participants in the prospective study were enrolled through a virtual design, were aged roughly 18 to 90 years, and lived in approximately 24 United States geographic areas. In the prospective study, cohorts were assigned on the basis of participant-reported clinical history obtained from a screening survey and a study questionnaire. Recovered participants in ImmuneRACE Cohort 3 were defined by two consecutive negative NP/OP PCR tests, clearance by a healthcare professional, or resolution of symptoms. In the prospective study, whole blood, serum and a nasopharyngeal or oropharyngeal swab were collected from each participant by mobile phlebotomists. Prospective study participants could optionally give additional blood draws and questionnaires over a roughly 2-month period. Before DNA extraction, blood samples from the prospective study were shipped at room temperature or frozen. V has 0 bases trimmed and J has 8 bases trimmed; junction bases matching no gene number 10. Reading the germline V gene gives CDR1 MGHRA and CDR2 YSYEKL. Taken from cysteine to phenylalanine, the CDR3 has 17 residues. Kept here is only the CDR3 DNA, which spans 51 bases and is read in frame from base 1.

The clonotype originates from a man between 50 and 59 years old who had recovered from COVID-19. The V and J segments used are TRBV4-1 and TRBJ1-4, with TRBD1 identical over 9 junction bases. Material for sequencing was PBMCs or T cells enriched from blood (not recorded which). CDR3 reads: CASSQDSSTGGVEKLFF. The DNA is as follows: TGCGCCAGCAGCCAAGATTCCTCGACAGGGGGAGTCGAAAAACTGTTTTTT.